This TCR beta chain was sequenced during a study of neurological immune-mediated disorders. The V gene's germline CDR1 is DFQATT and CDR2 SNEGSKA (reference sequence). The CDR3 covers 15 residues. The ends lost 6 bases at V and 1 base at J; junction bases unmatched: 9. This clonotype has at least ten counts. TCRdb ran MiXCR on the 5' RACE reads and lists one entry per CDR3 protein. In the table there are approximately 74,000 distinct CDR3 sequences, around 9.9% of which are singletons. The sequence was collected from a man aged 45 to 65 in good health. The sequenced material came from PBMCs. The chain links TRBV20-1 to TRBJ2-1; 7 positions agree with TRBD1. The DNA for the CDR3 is TGCAGTGCGCCAGACAGGGAACGGTCCTACAATGAGCAGTTCTTC. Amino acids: CSAPDRERSYNEQFF.